This T cell receptor (beta chain) was captured by sequencing in a study of blood T cell repertoires in COVID-19. Study-level background: The origin of the acute and convalescent COVID-19 samples was the United States, Italy and Spain. PBMCs, B-cell-depleted T cells, or T cells provided the cDNA or gDNA that made up the material.

Original analysis: From reference gene primer amplification, estimates of nucleated cell counts were derived. Data came from immunoSEQ multiplex PCR; TCRdb stores just in-frame clones and leaves some out. Clonal size and the V and J genes are those of that table, whereas D and trimming came from the DNA. Counted here are around 190,000 clones, about 80% occurring once; the ten biggest clones make up 5.5% to 7.5%. Germline V CDR1 and CDR2: LGHDT, YNNKEL (reference sequence). The J segment lost 5 bases and the V segment lost 3 bases, leaving 22 bases of the junction unmatched. The CDR3 contains 20 residues.

The receptor was derived from a human donor in a cohort sampled during active COVID-19. The sample taken for sequencing was peripheral blood. This rearrangement joins TRBV3-1 (or the pseudogene TRBV3-2) to TRBJ1-5; TRBD1 aligns across 7 bases. DNA of the CDR3: TGTGCCAGCAGCCATCTCTTCCCCAAGGGGGCGTGGCCCTCAGATCAGCCCCAGCATTTT. Translated, it gives CASSHLFPKGAWPSDQPQHF.